The TCR delta chain described here comes from a study of gamma delta lymphoproliferative disorders and STAT genes. This clone was detected a few times. Its specificity is not known. This DNA translates differently at residue 10 from the TCRdb protein, which is that of a much larger clone; a read error is likely, and the protein shown is the DNA's own translation. TCRdb re-called the multiplex PCR reads through CATT. The sample has about 3,800 delta-chain clones; over 0.95% are singletons. Sequencing used genomic DNA taken from PBMCs of patients and controls. Study-level findings and limits: Most major patient clonotypes were shared with at least one healthy donor.

Germline values: CDR1 TSWWSYY, CDR2 QGS. The CDR3 totals 15 residues. Trimming took off 0 bases at V and 2 bases at J, with 10 bases between the two ends. The sequenced sample consisted of blood. This chain connects TRDV1 to TRDJ1; no clear D gene. This sequence originates from a human donor in good health. The CDR3 coding sequence is TGTGCTCTTGGGGAACTGTCTACGAGGACCGATAAACTCATCTTT. As protein: CALGELSTRTDKLIF.